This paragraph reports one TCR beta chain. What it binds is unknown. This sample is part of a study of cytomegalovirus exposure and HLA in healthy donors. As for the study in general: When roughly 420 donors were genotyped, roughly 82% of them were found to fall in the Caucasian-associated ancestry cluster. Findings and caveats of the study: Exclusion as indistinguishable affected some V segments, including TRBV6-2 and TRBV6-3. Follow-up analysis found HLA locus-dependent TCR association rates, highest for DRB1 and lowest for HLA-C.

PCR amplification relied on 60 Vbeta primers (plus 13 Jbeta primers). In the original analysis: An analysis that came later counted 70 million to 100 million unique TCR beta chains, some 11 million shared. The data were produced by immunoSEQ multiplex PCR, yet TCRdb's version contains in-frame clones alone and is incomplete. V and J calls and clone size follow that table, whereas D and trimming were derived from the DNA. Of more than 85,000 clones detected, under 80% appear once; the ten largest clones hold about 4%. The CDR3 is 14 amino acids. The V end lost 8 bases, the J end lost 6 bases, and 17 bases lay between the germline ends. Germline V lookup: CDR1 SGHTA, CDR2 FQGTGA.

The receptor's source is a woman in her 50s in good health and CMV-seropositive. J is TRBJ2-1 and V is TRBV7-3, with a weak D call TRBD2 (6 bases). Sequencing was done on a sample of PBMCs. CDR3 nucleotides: TGTGCCAGCCTCGATGGCGGGACCGTCAATGAGCAGTTCTTC. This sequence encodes CASLDGGTVNEQFF.